This T cell receptor beta chain was recovered during a study of T cell responses to AZD1222 COVID-19 vaccine. The protocol was immunoSEQ multiplex PCR, while the TCRdb copy is restricted to in-frame clones and leaves out a portion. The sample comprises over 130,000 clones, around 88% of which are singletons, and nearly 3.5% rests with the top ten. This CDR3 region has 16 residues. V lost 2 bases to trimming and J lost 0 bases, with 13 bases between them. Germline values: CDR1 MDHEN, CDR2 SYDVKM. Whole-study findings and limits: Regions 160-218 and 743-854 dominated among vaccine-associated CD4 TCRs spanning spike.

On this clone itself: The antigen is undetermined.

Sequenced material: peripheral blood, taken on day 0 of AZD1222 vaccination. This TCR was recovered from an adult in good health. This chain links TRBV28 with TRBJ1-1, with a weak D call TRBD1 (5 bases). The CDR3 region has the DNA TGTGCCAGCAGTTTAACCACAGGACTTCTGAACACTGAAGCTTTCTTT. It encodes CASSLTTGLLNTEAFF.